The T cell receptor (beta chain) under discussion was sequenced for a study of T cells in Graves' hyperthyroidism and ophthalmopathy. It was RNA transcripts that yielded the amplified TCR beta CDR3 regions. The HTBI primer set drove a first-round RT-PCR of the TCR CDR3. TCRdb recomputed calls from the multiplex PCR reads with MiXCR, one row per CDR3 protein. The sample includes about 580,000 distinct CDR3 sequences, about 14% of them seen just once. The CDR3 consists of 13 residues. CDR1 is DFQATT, CDR2 SNEGSKA, per germline (reference sequence). Trimming cost V 7 bases and J 3 bases, with 15 bases left between them. Clinical symptoms, serum thyroxine, TRAb, thyroid ultrasound and orbital computed tomography informed diagnoses. The sample, blood from the first hyperthyroidism diagnosis, precedes any ophthalmopathy symptoms. This clonotype showed up many times.

Sequencing used blood. The chain is built from TRBV20-1 and TRBJ1-2; D unresolved. This clonotype was obtained from a woman younger than 45 with Graves' hyperthyroidism that later progressed to Graves' ophthalmopathy. In nucleotides, the CDR3 is TGCAGTGTCGGAGACTCAGCGTACTATGGCTACACCTTC. This encodes CSVGDSAYYGYTF.